This T cell receptor (beta chain) stems from a study of T cell responses to AZD1222 COVID-19 vaccine (dated by TCRdb to the early 2020s). For the study in its entirety: Because spike-specific TCR depth and breadth did not differ between the two schedules, AZD1222 recipients who got a second dose at roughly 4 weeks were pooled with those who got a second dose at roughly 12 weeks. Trial participants were enrolled into age subgroups of 18-55, 56-69 and 70-plus years, which contained around 140, 26 and 57 TCR-sequenced participants, respectively. A total of about 240 trial participants underwent TCR sequencing, of whom some 210 received two doses of AZD1222 and 26 received two doses of the MenACWY control vaccine. The full study reports these points: After two AZD1222 doses, both the breadth and the depth of spike-specific TCRs were significantly higher than at day 0 and than in MenACWY recipients. In the small 56-69-year group, the increase in depth fell short of significance, most likely because of low power. Because no day 14 peak-response samples were available, repertoires were characterized only after the peak T cell response. CD4 TCRs associated with the vaccine covered the entire spike protein, and the dominant responses were in regions 160-218 and 743-854. Conclusions about previously exposed vaccinees are limited, since just six AZD1222 recipients were seropositive for SARS-CoV-2 at baseline. Most participants were white British and females outnumbered males, and the authors suggested that clonal diversity may have been underestimated. Nearly half of unique spike-specific TCRs reportedly recognized epitopes outside regions mutated in the B.1.351 and B.1.1.7 variants.

The CDR3 regions of human TCRbeta chains were subjected to immunosequencing. The authors' analysis ran thus. TCRs in the repertoires were compared against a reference library of SARS-CoV-2-specific TCRs that had been generated with the MIRA antigen-specificity platform. Breadth was defined as the fraction of unique TCRs that were SARS-CoV-2-associated. Depth was defined as the fraction of total T cells that were SARS-CoV-2-associated. Using the MIRA data, every spike-specific TCR was mapped to the spike region that the TCR reacted to and assigned to either a CD4 or a CD8 class. Log10-transformed breadth and depth values were compared by one-way ANOVA with Sidak's multiple comparisons tests. TCRdb took over this immuneACCESS table, retaining in-frame rearrangements with V and J assigned. Such tables are incomplete; in checked studies, under half of the missing clones stem from an unresolved V gene, and the remainder is unexplained. V and J calls and clone size follow that table, whereas D and trimming were derived from the DNA. Here the sample has around 50,000 clones; approximately 79% occur a single time. The ten largest clones take up 10% to 13% of the sample.

The time point label here, explained by the study, means: baseline before first vaccination. The vaccinee samples were drawn from two UK trials, COV001 and COV002, one of which was a single-blind randomized controlled phase 2/3 trial testing AZD1222 (ChAdOx1 nCoV-19) in healthy adults. For TCRbeta chain sequencing, PBMC samples were collected from trial participants at day 0 and at day 28 after the second dose. About this clone: The clone's antigen remains unknown. The input lacks base qualities; no much larger clone sits a single base away.

As encoded in the germline V gene, CDR1 is MDHEN while CDR2 is SYDVKM. From cysteine to phenylalanine, the CDR3 is 14 amino acids long. Only the CDR3 region is kept as DNA, spanning 42 bases read in frame from base 1. V lost 6 bases and J lost 7 bases, and the count of bases not matched to a germline gene is 11. The TCR sequence derives from an adult in good health. Material: peripheral blood, obtained on day 0 of AZD1222 vaccination. The sequence is built from TRBV28 and TRBJ2-7, with 8 central nucleotides matching TRBD2. In nucleotide form, the sequence is TGTGCCAGCAGGTCTCCCGGGGGGGCGGAAGAGCAGTACTTC. Translated, it reads CASRSPGGAEEQYF.